The present TCR beta chain was sequenced within a study of blood T cell repertoires in COVID-19. Germline values: CDR1 ENHRY, CDR2 SYGVKD. CDR3 length: 14 amino acids. The V and J ends lost 6 bases and 14 bases, in that order; junction bases with no gene match: 10. Data came from immunoSEQ multiplex PCR; TCRdb stores just in-frame clones and leaves some out. The table has about 160,000 clones, approximately 82% seen once; the top ten hold about a fifth. The chain links TRBV10-3 to TRBJ1-6, with 10 bases lining up with TRBD1. The clonotype was recovered from a woman of 80 years or more with acute or convalescent COVID-19. Sequenced material: peripheral blood. The CDR3 DNA reads as TGTGCCATCAGCCCGGGACAGGGGATTAGTACCCTCCACTTT. Translation: CAISPGQGISTLHF.